This TCR beta chain was identified during a study of T-cell reconstitution after alpha-beta-depleted transplantation in children. The TCRbeta library incorporated unique molecular identifiers. TCRdb re-called the PCR reads with MiXCR, one entry per CDR3 protein. The sample shows about 400,000 distinct CDR3 sequences, about 16% of them seen only once. The CDR3 loop spans 14 amino acids. Trimming shortened V by 6 bases and J by 2 bases, and 14 bases separated the two germline ends. Specimen: PBMCs, mostly from graft donor cells, collected 360 days after TCRalphabeta/CD19-depleted stem cell transplant. The chain has TRBV12-3 or TRBV12-4 and TRBJ2-7; D may correspond to TRBD1 or TRBD2 (5 bases each). This sequence originates from a boy younger than two who had a stem cell transplant for Wiskott-Aldrich syndrome, so the T cells may come from the graft donor. CDR3 sequence: CASRGDGMTYEQYF. CDR3 coding DNA: TGTGCCAGCAGGGGGGACGGCATGACCTACGAGCAGTACTTC.